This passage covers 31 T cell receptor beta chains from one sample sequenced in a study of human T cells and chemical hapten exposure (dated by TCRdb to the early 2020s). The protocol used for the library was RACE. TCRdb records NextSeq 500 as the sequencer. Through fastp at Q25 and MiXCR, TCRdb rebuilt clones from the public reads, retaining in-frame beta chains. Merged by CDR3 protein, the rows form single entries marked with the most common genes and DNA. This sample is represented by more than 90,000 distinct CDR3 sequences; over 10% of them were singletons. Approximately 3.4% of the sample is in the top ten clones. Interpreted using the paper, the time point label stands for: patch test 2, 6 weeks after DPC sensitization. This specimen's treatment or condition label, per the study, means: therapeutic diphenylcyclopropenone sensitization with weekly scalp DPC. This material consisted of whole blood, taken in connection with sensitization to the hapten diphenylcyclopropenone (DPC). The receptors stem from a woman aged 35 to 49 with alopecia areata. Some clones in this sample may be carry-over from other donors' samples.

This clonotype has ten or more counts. The CDR3 protein is CASSYTQQGPSTGELFF. The DNA of the CDR3 is TGTGCCAGCAGTTACACCCAACAGGGGCCCAGCACCGGGGAGCTGTTTTTT. The gene calls are TRBV6-6 and TRBJ2-2; 7 bases fit TRBD1. The CDR3 length is 17 residues. Germline CDR1 reads MNHNY; CDR2 reads SVGAGI (reference sequence). Losses at the gene ends were 2 bases for V and 4 bases for J; bases not matched to a gene: 10.

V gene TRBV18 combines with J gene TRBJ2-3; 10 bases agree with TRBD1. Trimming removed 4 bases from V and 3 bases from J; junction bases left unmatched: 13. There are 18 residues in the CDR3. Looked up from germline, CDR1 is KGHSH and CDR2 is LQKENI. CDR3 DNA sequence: TGTGCCAGCTCACGGGACAGGGGACCCTCAGCAGGGACAGATACGCAGTATTTT. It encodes CASSRDRGPSAGTDTQYF.

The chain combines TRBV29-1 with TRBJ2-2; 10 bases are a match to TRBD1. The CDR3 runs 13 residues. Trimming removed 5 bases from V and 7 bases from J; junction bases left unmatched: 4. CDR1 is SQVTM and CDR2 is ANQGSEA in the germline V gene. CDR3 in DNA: TGCAGCGTTATGACAGGGGGCCTCGGGGAGCTGTTTTTT. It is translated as CSVMTGGLGELFF.

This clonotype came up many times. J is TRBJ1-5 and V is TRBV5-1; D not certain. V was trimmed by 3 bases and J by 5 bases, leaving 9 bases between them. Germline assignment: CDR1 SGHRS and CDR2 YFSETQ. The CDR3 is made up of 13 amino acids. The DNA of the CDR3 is TGCGCCAGCAGCTCGCACGGGGATCAGCCCCAGCATTTT. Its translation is CASSSHGDQPQHF.

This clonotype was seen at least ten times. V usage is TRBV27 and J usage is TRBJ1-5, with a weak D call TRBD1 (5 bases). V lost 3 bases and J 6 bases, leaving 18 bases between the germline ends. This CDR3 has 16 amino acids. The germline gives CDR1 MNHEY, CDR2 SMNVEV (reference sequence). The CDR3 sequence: CASSFWRGGESQPQHF. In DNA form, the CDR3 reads TGTGCCAGCAGTTTCTGGCGGGGGGGAGAATCTCAGCCCCAGCATTTT.

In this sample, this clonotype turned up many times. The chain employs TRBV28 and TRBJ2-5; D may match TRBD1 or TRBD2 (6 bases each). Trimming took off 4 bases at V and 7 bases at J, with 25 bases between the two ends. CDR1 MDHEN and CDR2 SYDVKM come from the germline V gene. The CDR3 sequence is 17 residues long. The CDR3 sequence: CASSSPGVRGPFGTQYF. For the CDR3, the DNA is TGTGCCAGCAGTTCCCCAGGGGTACGGGGGCCCTTCGGGACCCAGTACTTC.

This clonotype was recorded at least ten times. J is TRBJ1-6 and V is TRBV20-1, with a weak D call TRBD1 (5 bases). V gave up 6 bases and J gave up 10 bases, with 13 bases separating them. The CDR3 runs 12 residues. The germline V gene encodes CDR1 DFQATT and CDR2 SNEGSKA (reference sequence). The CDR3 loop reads CSANAGTSPLHF. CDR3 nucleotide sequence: TGCAGTGCGAACGCAGGGACCTCACCCCTCCACTTT.

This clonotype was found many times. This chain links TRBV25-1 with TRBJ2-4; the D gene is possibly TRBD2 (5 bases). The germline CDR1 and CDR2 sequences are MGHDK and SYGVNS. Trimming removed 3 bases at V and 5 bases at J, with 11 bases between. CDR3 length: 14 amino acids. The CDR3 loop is CASSESGNQNIQYF. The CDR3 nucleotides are TGTGCCAGCAGTGAGTCGGGGAACCAAAACATTCAGTACTTC.

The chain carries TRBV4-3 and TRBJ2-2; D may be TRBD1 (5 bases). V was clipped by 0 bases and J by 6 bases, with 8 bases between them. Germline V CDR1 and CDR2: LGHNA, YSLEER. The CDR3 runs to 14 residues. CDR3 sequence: CASSQDQQAGELFF. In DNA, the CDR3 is TGCGCCAGCAGCCAAGACCAACAGGCCGGGGAGCTGTTTTTT.

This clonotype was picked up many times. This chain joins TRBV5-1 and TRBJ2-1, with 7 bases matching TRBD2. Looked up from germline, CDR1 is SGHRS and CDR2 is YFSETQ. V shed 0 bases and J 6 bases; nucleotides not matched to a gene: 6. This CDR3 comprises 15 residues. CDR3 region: CASSLGASGANEQFF. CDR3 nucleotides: TGCGCCAGCAGCTTGGGTGCTAGCGGAGCCAATGAGCAGTTCTTC.

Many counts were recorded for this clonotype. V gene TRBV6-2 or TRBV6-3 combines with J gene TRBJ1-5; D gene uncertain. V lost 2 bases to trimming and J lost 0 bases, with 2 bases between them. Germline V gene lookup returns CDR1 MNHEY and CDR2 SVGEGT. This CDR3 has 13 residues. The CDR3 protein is CASSYSSNQPQHF. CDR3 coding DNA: TGTGCCAGCAGTTACAGTAGCAATCAGCCCCAGCATTTT.

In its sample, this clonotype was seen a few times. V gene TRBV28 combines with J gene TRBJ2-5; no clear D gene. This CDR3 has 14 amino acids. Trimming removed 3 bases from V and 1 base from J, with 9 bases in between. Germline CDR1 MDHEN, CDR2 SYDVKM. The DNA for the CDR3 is TGTGCCAGCAGTTTTCTGGGGTTCCAAGAGACCCAGTACTTC. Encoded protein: CASSFLGFQETQYF.

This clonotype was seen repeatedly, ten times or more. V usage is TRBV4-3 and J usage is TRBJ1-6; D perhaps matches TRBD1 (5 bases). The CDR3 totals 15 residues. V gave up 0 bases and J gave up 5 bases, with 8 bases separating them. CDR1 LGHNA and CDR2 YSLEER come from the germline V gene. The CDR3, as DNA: TGCGCCAGCAGCCAAGACGGGGGGAATAATTCACCCCTCCACTTT. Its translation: CASSQDGGNNSPLHF.

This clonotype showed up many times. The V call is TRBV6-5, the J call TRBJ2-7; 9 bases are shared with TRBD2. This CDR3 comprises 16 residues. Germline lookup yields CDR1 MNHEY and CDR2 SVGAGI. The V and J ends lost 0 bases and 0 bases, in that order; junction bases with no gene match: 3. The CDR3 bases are TGTGCCAGCAGTTACTCCCGGCGGGGGGGCTCCTACGAGCAGTACTTC. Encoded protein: CASSYSRRGGSYEQYF.

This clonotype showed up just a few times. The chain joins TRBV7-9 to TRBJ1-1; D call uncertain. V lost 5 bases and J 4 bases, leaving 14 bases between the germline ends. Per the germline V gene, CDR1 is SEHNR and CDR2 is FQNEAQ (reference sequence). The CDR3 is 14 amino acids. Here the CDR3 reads CASSLGWPSTEAFF. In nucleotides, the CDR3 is TGTGCCAGCAGCCTGGGGTGGCCGAGCACTGAAGCTTTCTTT.

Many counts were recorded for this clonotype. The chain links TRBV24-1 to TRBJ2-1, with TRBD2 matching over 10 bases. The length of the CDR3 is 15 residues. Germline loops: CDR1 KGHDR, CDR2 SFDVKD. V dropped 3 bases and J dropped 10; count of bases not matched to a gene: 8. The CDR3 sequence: CATSDPSGGHREQFF. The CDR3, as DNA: TGTGCCACCAGTGATCCTAGCGGGGGCCATAGGGAGCAGTTCTTC.

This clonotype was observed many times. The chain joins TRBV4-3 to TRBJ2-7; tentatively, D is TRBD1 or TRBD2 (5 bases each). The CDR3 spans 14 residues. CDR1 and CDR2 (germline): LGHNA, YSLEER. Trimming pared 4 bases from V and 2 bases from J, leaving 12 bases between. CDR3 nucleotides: TGCGCCAGCAGCCTATCGCTGGGGGCCTACGAGCAGTACTTC. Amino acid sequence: CASSLSLGAYEQYF.

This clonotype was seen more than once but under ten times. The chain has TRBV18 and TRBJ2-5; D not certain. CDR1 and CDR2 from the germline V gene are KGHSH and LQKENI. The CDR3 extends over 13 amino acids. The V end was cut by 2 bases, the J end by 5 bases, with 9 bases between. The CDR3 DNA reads TGTGCCAGCTCACCAACTGGTTTTGAGACCCAGTACTTC. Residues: CASSPTGFETQYF.

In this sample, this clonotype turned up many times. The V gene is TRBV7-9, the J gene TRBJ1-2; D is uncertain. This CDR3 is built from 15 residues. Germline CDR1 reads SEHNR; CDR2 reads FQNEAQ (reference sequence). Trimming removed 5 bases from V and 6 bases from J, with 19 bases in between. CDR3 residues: CASSGPDRAAHGYTF. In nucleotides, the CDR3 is TGTGCCAGCAGCGGTCCTGATCGGGCAGCCCATGGCTACACCTTC. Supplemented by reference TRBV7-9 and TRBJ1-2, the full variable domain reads DTGVSQNPRHKITKRGQNVTFRCDPISEHNRLYWYRQTLGQGPEFLTYFQNEAQLEKSRLLSDRFSAERPKGSFSTLEIQRTEQGDSAMYLCASSGPDRAAHGYTFGSGTRLTVV.

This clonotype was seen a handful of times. CDR3 nucleotide sequence: TGTGCCTTGGGCTCGGGGAGAATGAACACTGAAGCTTTCTTT. Its protein product is CALGSGRMNTEAFF. V gene TRBV30 combines with J gene TRBJ1-1; D call uncertain. From germline, CDR1 is GTSNPN and CDR2 SVGIG (reference sequence). Deletions cut 7 bases from V and 0 bases from J, with 15 bases between. There are 14 residues in the CDR3.

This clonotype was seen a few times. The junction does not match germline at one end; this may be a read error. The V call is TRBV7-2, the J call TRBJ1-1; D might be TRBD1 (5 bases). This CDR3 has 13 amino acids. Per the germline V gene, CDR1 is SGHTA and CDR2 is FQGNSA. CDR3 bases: TGTGTCAGCAGCCCCCAGGGACGCACTGAAGCTTTCTTT. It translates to CVSSPQGRTEAFF.

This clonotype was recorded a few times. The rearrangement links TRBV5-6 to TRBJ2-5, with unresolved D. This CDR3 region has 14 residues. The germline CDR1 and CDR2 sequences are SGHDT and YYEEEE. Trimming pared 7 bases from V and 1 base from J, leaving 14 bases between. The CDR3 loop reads CASALDRRQETQYF. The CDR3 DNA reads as TGTGCCAGCGCGCTGGACCGTCGCCAAGAGACCCAGTACTTC.

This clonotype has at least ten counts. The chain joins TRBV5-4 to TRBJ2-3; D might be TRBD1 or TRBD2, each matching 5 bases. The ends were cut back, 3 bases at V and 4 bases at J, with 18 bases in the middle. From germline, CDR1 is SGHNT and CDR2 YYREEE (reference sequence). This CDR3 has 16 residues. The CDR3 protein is CASSWGNSMGADTQYF. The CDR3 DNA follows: TGTGCCAGCAGCTGGGGCAACTCGATGGGAGCAGATACGCAGTATTTT.

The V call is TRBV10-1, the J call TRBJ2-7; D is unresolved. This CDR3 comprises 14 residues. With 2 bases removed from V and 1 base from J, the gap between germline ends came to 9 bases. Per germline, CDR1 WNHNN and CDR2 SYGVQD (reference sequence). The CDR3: CASSERVSSYEQYF. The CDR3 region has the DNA TGCGCCAGCAGTGAGAGGGTTTCGTCCTACGAGCAGTACTTC.

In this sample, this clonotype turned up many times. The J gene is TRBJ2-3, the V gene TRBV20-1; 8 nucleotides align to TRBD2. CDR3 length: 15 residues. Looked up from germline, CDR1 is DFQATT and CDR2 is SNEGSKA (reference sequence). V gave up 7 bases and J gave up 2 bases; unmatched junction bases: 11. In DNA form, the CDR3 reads TGCAGTGTCCCGAGTTGGCGGGGGGACACAGATACGCAGTATTTT. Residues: CSVPSWRGDTDTQYF.

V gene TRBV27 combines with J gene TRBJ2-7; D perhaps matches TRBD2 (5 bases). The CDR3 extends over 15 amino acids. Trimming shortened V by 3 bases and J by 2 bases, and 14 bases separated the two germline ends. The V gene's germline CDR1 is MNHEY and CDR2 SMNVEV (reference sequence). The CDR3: CASSFRPGETYEQYF. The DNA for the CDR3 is TGTGCCAGCAGTTTTCGCCCCGGGGAAACCTACGAGCAGTACTTC.

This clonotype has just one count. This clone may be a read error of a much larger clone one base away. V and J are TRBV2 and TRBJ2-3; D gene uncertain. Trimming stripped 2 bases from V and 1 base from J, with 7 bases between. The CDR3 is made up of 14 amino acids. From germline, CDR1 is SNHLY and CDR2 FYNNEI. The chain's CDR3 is CASSEPVGTDTQYF. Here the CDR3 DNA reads TGTGCCAGCAGTGAACCCGTAGGCACAGATACGCAGTATTTT.

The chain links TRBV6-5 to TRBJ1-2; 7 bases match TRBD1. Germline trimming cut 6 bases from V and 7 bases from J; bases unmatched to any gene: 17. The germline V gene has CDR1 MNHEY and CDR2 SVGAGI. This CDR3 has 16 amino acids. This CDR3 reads CASSPAGGRVDGGYTF. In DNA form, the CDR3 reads TGTGCCAGCAGCCCGGCAGGGGGGAGGGTCGACGGTGGCTACACCTTC.

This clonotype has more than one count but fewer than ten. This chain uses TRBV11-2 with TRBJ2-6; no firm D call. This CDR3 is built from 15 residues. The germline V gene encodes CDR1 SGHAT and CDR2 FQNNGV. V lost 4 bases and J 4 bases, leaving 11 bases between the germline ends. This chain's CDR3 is CASSSDMSGANVLTF. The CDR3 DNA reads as TGTGCCAGCAGCTCAGACATGTCCGGGGCCAACGTCCTGACTTTC.

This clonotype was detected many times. In nucleotides, the CDR3 is TGTGCCAGCAGTTTATGGGCTAGCGGGAGCGATGAGCAGTTCTTC. It codes for CASSLWASGSDEQFF. This chain links TRBV12-3 or TRBV12-4 with TRBJ2-1, with 10 bases identical to TRBD2. There are 15 residues in the CDR3. J gave up 8 bases and V 2 bases, and 6 bases lay outside the gene matches.

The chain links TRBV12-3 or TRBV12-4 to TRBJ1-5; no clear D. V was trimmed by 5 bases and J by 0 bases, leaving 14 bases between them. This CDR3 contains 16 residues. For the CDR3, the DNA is TGTGCCAGCAGTCCCCGGGTGGGCTCTAGCAATCAGCCCCAGCATTTT. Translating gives CASSPRVGSSNQPQHF.